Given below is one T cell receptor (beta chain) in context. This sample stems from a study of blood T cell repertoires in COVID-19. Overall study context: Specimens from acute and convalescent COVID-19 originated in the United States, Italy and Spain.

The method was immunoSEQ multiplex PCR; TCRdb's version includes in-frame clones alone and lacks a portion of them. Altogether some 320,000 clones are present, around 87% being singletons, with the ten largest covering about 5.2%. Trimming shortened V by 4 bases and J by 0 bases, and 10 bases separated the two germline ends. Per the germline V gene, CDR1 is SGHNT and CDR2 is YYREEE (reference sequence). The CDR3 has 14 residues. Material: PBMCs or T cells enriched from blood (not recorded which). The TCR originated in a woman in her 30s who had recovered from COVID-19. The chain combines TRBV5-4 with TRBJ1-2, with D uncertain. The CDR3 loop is CASSRDGANYGYTF. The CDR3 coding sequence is TGTGCCAGCAGCCGAGACGGAGCTAACTATGGCTACACCTTC.